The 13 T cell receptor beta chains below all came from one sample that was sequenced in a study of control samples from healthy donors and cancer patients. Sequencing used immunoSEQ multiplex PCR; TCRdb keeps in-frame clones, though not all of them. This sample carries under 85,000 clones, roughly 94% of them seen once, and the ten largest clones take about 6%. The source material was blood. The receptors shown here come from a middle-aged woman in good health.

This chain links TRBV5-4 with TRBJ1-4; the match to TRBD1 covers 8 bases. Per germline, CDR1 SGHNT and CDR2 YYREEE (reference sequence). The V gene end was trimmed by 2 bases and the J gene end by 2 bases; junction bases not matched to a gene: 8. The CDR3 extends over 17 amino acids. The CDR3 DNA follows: TGTGCCAGCAGCTTAATGACAGGGGCGGCGACTAATGAAAAACTGTTTTTT. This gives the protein CASSLMTGAATNEKLFF. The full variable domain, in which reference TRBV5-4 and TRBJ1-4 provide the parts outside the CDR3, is ETGVTQSPTHLIKTRGQQVTLRCSSQSGHNTVSWYQQALGQGPQFIFQYYREEENGRGNFPPRFSGLQFPNYSSELNVNALELDDSALYLCASSLMTGAATNEKLFFGSGTQLSVL.

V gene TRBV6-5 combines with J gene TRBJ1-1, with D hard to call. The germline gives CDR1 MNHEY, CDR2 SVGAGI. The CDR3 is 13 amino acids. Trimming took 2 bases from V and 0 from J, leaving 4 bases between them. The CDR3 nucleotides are TGTGCCAGCAGTTACGCATTGAACACTGAAGCTTTCTTT. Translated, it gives CASSYALNTEAFF.

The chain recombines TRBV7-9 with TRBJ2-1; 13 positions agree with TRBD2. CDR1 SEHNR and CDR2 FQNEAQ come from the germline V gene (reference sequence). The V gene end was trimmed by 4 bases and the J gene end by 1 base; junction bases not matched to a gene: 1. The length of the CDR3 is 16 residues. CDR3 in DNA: TGTGCCAGCAGCTCGACTAGCGGGAGGTCCTACAATGAGCAGTTCTTC. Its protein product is CASSSTSGRSYNEQFF.

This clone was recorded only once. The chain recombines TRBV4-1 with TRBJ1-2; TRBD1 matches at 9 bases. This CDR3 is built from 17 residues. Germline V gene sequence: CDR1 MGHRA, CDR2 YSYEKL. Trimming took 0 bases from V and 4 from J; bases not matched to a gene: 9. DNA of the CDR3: TGCGCCAGCAGCCAAGATCTTTGGGACAGGGTATTCTATGGCTACACCTTC. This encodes CASSQDLWDRVFYGYTF.

CDR3 sequence: CASSQGQGRVQPQHF. CDR3 DNA: TGCGCCAGCAGCCAAGGACAGGGAAGAGTTCAGCCCCAGCATTTT. This chain uses TRBV4-1 with TRBJ1-5; 7 bases are shared with TRBD1. This CDR3 spans 15 amino acids. With 1 base clipped from V and 6 bases from J, the junction kept 6 bases outside the gene matches. Germline CDR1 is MGHRA and CDR2 is YSYEKL.

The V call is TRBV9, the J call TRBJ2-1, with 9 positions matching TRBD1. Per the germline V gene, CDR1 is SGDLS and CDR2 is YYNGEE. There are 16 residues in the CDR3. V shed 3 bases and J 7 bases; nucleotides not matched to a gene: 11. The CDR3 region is CASSESGTGSGNEQFF. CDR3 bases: TGTGCCAGCAGCGAGAGCGGGACAGGGTCCGGGAATGAGCAGTTCTTC.

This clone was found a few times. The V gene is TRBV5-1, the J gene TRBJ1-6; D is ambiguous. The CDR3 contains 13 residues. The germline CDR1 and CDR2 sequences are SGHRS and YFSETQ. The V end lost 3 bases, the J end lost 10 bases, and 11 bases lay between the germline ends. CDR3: CASSSGGSSPLHF. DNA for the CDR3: TGCGCCAGCAGCTCCGGAGGGTCATCACCCCTCCACTTT. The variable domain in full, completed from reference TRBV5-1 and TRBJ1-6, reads KAGVTQTPRYLIKTRGQQVTLSCSPISGHRSVSWYQQTPGQGLQFLFEYFSETQRNKGNFPGRFSGRQFSNSRSEMNVSTLELGDSALYLCASSSGGSSPLHFGNGTRLTVT.

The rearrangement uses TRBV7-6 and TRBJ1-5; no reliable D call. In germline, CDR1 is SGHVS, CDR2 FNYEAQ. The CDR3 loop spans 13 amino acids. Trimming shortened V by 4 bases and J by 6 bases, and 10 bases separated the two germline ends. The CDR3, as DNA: TGTGCCAGCAGCTCTGGAATGGGTCAGCCCCAGCATTTT. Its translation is CASSSGMGQPQHF.

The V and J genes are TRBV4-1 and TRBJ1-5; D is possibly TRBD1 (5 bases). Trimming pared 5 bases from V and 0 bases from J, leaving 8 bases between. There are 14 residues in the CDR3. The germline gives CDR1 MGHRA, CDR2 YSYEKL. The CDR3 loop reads CASSFRVSNQPQHF. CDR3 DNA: TGCGCCAGCAGCTTCAGGGTTAGCAATCAGCCCCAGCATTTT.

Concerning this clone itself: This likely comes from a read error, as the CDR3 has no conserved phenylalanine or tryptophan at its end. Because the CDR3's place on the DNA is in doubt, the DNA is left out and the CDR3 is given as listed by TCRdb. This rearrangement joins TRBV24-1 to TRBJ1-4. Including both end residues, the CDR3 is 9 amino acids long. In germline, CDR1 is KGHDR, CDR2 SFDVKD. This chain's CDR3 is CATRYSGGV.

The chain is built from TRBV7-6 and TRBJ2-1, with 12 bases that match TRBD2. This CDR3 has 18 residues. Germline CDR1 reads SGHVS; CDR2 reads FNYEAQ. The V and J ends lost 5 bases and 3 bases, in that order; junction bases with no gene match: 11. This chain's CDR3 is CASSQRASGRGDYNEQFF. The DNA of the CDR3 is TGTGCCAGCAGCCAGCGGGCTAGCGGGAGGGGCGACTACAATGAGCAGTTCTTC.

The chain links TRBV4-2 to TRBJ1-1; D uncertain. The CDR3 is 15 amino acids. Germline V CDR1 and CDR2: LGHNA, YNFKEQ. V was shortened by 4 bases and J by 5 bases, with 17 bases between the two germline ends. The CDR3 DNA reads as TGTGCCAGCAGCCTTTCAGGAGCTTTGAGGACTGAAGCTTTCTTT. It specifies CASSLSGALRTEAFF.

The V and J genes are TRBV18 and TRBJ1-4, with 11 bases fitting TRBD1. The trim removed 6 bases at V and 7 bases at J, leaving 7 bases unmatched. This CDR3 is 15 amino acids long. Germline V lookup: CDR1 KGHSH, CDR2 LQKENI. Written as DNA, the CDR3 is TGTGCCAGCTCCGGCGAGGGACAGGGGGTTGAAAAACTGTTTTTT. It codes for CASSGEGQGVEKLFF.